Below, 30 T cell receptor beta chains from the same sample are listed, as sequenced in a study of technical replicates of blood from a few donors (dated by TCRdb to 2015 to 2018). The protocol used for the library was the immunoSEQ multiplex PCR assay. Not all clones reach the TCRdb copy of this immuneACCESS table, which keeps in-frame sequences only. Checked studies attribute under half of the gap to unresolved V genes and leave the rest unexplained. The sample profile shows about 13,000 clones; 70% to 80% of them were found once. The ten largest clonotypes hold 9.5% to 15% of the sample. Material for sequencing was PBMCs. Every receptor here comes from a human donor in good health.

This clone was observed a few times. The chain combines TRBV7-6 with TRBJ2-2; D is perhaps TRBD2 (6 bases). The germline V and J ends were trimmed by 5 bases and 5 bases, with 12 bases remaining between them. This CDR3 contains 14 residues. Germline assignment: CDR1 SGHVS and CDR2 FNYEAQ. CDR3 amino acids: CASSDFGGTGELFF. The CDR3 DNA reads as TGTGCCAGCAGCGATTTTGGGGGGACCGGGGAGCTGTTTTTT.

The chain is built from TRBV6-4 and TRBJ2-3, with TRBD2 matching over 8 bases. The CDR3 sequence is 14 residues long. The trim removed 3 bases at V and 6 bases at J, leaving 5 bases unmatched. In germline, CDR1 is MRHNA, CDR2 SNTAGT. CDR3 amino acids: CASSDRAGGDTQYF. Here the CDR3 DNA reads TGTGCCAGCAGTGATCGGGCGGGAGGTGATACGCAGTATTTT.

This chain connects TRBV7-9 to TRBJ2-7, with 7 positions matching TRBD2. Germline V CDR1 and CDR2: SEHNR, FQNEAQ (reference sequence). J was trimmed by 5 bases and V by 4 bases; bases with no gene match: 14. This CDR3 region has 16 residues. CDR3 sequence reads: CASSSMTSLGVDEQYF. The DNA for the CDR3 is TGTGCCAGCAGCTCGATGACTAGCCTAGGGGTCGACGAGCAGTACTTC. The full variable domain, rest sourced from reference TRBV7-9 and TRBJ2-7, is DTGVSQNPRHKITKRGQNVTFRCDPISEHNRLYWYRQTLGQGPEFLTYFQNEAQLEKSRLLSDRFSAERPKGSFSTLEIQRTEQGDSAMYLCASSSMTSLGVDEQYFGPGTRLTVT.

This chain links TRBV27 with TRBJ1-5; D is perhaps TRBD1 (6 bases). Trimming removed 5 bases at V and 2 bases at J, with 22 bases between. Germline V gene lookup returns CDR1 MNHEY and CDR2 SMNVEV (reference sequence). This CDR3 has 18 residues. CDR3 residues: CASSARDIRDRRNQPQHF. The CDR3 DNA reads TGTGCCAGCAGTGCTCGGGACATTAGGGACCGGCGCAATCAGCCCCAGCATTTT.

The chain employs TRBV6-1 and TRBJ2-7, with TRBD1 identical over 12 bases. The V gene end was trimmed by 0 bases and the J gene end by 5 bases; junction bases not matched to a gene: 2. The CDR3 totals 15 residues. Germline CDR1 reads MNHNS; CDR2 reads SASEGT. CDR3 protein: CASSEAGTGGHEQYF. CDR3 in DNA: TGTGCCAGCAGTGAAGCCGGGACAGGGGGCCACGAGCAGTACTTC.

This clone was found once. The CDR3 here is CSAQRQTQYF. As DNA, the CDR3 is TGCAGTGCCCAGAGGCAGACCCAGTACTTC. The chain has TRBV20-1 and TRBJ2-5; D call uncertain. The CDR3 spans 10 residues. The germline V gene encodes CDR1 DFQATT and CDR2 SNEGSKA (reference sequence). The V end lost 6 bases, the J end lost 6 bases, and 8 bases lay between the germline ends.

V usage is TRBV28 and J usage is TRBJ2-1; D not certain. Trimming took 3 bases from V and 12 from J, leaving 12 bases between them. Germline-derived CDR1 and CDR2 are MDHEN and SYDVKM. The length of the CDR3 is 12 residues. The DNA of the CDR3 is TGTGCCAGCAGTTTTCAGACTTACGGGCAGTTCTTC. Translated: CASSFQTYGQFF. Combining the CDR3 with reference TRBV28 and TRBJ2-1 gives the whole variable domain DVKVTQSSRYLVKRTGEKVFLECVQDMDHENMFWYRQDPGLGLRLIYFSYDVKMKEKGDIPEGYSVSREKKERFSLILESASTNQTSMYLCASSFQTYGQFFGPGTRLTVL.

The rearrangement joins TRBV18 to TRBJ2-1; TRBD2 might be the D (6 bases). Germline CDR1 reads KGHSH; CDR2 reads LQKENI. The V gene lost 3 bases and the J gene lost 6 bases, with 21 bases spanning the gap. The CDR3 totals 17 residues. DNA of the CDR3: TGTGCCAGCTCACCGGTTACTAGCTGGAACCCCCGCAATGAGCAGTTCTTC. Translation: CASSPVTSWNPRNEQFF.

V and J are TRBV10-2 and TRBJ2-1; D gene unclear. In germline, CDR1 is WSHSY, CDR2 SAAADI. The length of the CDR3 is 12 residues. Trimming took off 3 bases at V and 9 bases at J, with 9 bases between the two ends. In nucleotides, the CDR3 is TGCGCCAGCAGTGATTTACACCTTGAGCAGTTCTTC. Its translation is CASSDLHLEQFF.

This sequence joins TRBV7-6 and TRBJ2-2, with 8 bases lining up with TRBD1. J lost 5 bases, V lost 5 bases, and 7 bases had no gene match. Germline CDR1 reads SGHVS; CDR2 reads FNYEAQ. The CDR3 contains 15 residues. Here the CDR3 reads CASSQGQGGTGELFF. In nucleotides, the CDR3 is TGTGCCAGCAGCCAAGGACAGGGTGGGACCGGGGAGCTGTTTTTT.

V gene TRBV10-2 combines with J gene TRBJ2-7; no reliable D call. Germline V gene data show CDR1 as WSHSY and CDR2 as SAAADI. The germline V and J ends were trimmed by 4 bases and 4 bases, with 11 bases remaining between them. This CDR3 has 13 residues. CDR3 amino acids: CASSAPKEYEQYF. DNA for the CDR3: TGCGCCAGCAGTGCCCCCAAGGAGTACGAGCAGTACTTC.

This chain links TRBV29-1 with TRBJ2-2; no reliable D call. The germline V gene has CDR1 SQVTM and CDR2 ANQGSEA. The CDR3 runs 13 residues. The V and J ends lost 2 bases and 6 bases respectively, with 10 bases between them. CDR3 nucleotides: TGCAGCGTTGAAATTGACGGGTCCGGGGAGCTGTTTTTT. This encodes CSVEIDGSGELFF.

The table lists this clone with a few counts. V is TRBV6-6 and J is TRBJ1-3; TRBD1 matches at 8 bases. Germline V lookup: CDR1 MNHNY, CDR2 SVGAGI (reference sequence). The CDR3 is 16 amino acids. V was pared by 2 bases and J by 0 bases, with 3 bases of the junction left unmatched. The CDR3 here is CASSYRDRYSGNTIYF. The CDR3 bases are TGTGCCAGCAGTTACCGGGACAGGTACTCTGGAAACACCATATATTTT.

This clone has a handful of counts. The chain carries TRBV18 and TRBJ1-1; D is perhaps TRBD1 (5 bases). The CDR3 covers 12 residues. The germline V gene has CDR1 KGHSH and CDR2 LQKENI. V shed 5 bases and J shed 6 bases, with 10 bases lying between them. The DNA of the CDR3 is TGTGCCAGCTCAGAAGGGGAAGCTGAAGCTTTCTTT. Protein: CASSEGEAEAFF.

V and J are TRBV7-6 and TRBJ2-1, with TRBD2 identical over 7 bases. Germline CDR1 and CDR2: SGHVS and FNYEAQ. The CDR3 is made up of 16 amino acids. V shed 1 base and J 2 bases; nucleotides not matched to a gene: 5. The CDR3 loop is CASSLESSGAYNEQFF. CDR3 in DNA: TGTGCCAGCAGCTTAGAATCTAGCGGCGCCTACAATGAGCAGTTCTTC.

The genes are TRBV5-1 and TRBJ2-7, with TRBD1 matching 7 bases. V shed 3 bases and J 3 bases; nucleotides not matched to a gene: 9. Looked up from germline, CDR1 is SGHRS and CDR2 is YFSETQ. This CDR3 is 15 amino acids long. Written as DNA, the CDR3 is TGCGCCAGCAGCTCCACGACAGGGATTTTCTACGAGCAGTACTTC. Translating gives CASSSTTGIFYEQYF.

The chain uses TRBV5-6 and TRBJ2-2; unclear D gene. V was pared by 0 bases and J by 1 base, with 4 bases between. The CDR3 consists of 14 residues. Germline-derived CDR1 and CDR2 are SGHDT and YYEEEE. The CDR3 spells CASSLGVNTGELFF. CDR3 nucleotide sequence: TGTGCCAGCAGCTTGGGAGTGAACACCGGGGAGCTGTTTTTT.

The chain uses TRBV7-8 and TRBJ2-7; D might be TRBD1 (6 bases). Germline V gene data show CDR1 as SGHVS and CDR2 as FQNEAQ. The CDR3 has 15 residues. Deletions cut 3 bases from V and 0 bases from J, with 12 bases between. The CDR3 protein is CASSLGQRTSYEQYF. The CDR3 bases are TGTGCCAGCAGCTTGGGACAACGAACCTCCTACGAGCAGTACTTC.

V gene TRBV2 combines with J gene TRBJ1-1; 7 bases are a match to TRBD1. This CDR3 spans 13 amino acids. Germline V gene data show CDR1 as SNHLY and CDR2 as FYNNEI. The V gene end was trimmed by 5 bases and the J gene end by 3 bases; junction bases not matched to a gene: 3. The CDR3 region has the DNA TGTGCCAGCAGTCAAGACAGGGACACTGAAGCTTTCTTT. It is translated as CASSQDRDTEAFF.

This chain uses TRBV10-1 with TRBJ2-3; TRBD2 matches 8 bases. This CDR3 region has 14 residues. J gave up 3 bases and V 3 bases, and 2 bases lay outside the gene matches. The V gene's germline CDR1 is WNHNN and CDR2 SYGVQD (reference sequence). CDR3 DNA: TGCGCCAGCAGTGATGCGGGAGGTACAGATACGCAGTATTTT. This gives the protein CASSDAGGTDTQYF.

This chain joins TRBV10-2 and TRBJ2-3; 9 positions agree with TRBD2. The ends lost 0 bases at V and 0 bases at J; junction bases unmatched: 4. Germline CDR1 reads WSHSY; CDR2 reads SAAADI. The CDR3 is made up of 17 amino acids. CDR3 loop: CASSESFTSGSTDTQYF. CDR3 bases: TGCGCCAGCAGTGAGTCCTTCACTAGCGGGAGCACAGATACGCAGTATTTT.

J is TRBJ2-7 and V is TRBV18; no firm D call. The germline V gene encodes CDR1 KGHSH and CDR2 LQKENI. This CDR3 is 15 amino acids long. Deletions cut 0 bases from V and 2 bases from J, with 11 bases between. CDR3 nucleotide sequence: TGTGCCAGCTCACCACCGGCGGCAGCTACCTACGAGCAGTACTTC. Encoded protein: CASSPPAAATYEQYF.

The chain uses TRBV11-2 and TRBJ2-7, with a tentative D call TRBD1 (6 bases). Per the germline V gene, CDR1 is SGHAT and CDR2 is FQNNGV. The V and J ends lost 1 base and 2 bases respectively, with 9 bases between them. The CDR3 totals 14 residues. Here the CDR3 DNA reads TGTGCCAGCAGCTTAGTGAGGGGGACCTACGAGCAGTACTTC. Translation: CASSLVRGTYEQYF.

The chain is built from TRBV5-1 and TRBJ2-7, with TRBD2 matching 11 bases. The CDR3 runs 16 residues. The V gene end was trimmed by 3 bases and the J gene end by 6 bases; junction bases not matched to a gene: 11. The germline V gene encodes CDR1 SGHRS and CDR2 YFSETQ. The DNA for the CDR3 is TGCGCCAGCAGCTCTGGGACAGCCCTAGCGGGAGGCGAGCAGTACTTC. This codes for CASSSGTALAGGEQYF.

This chain connects TRBV6-1 to TRBJ2-3; D might be TRBD2 (5 bases). Germline V lookup: CDR1 MNHNS, CDR2 SASEGT. The length of the CDR3 is 14 residues. The V end was cut by 4 bases, the J end by 4 bases, with 12 bases between. CDR3 amino acids: CASSGRVRADTQYF. The CDR3 DNA reads TGTGCCAGCAGTGGGCGGGTGAGGGCAGATACGCAGTATTTT.

Only a few counts were recorded for this clone. The rearrangement uses TRBV7-9 and TRBJ2-2; the D gene is possibly TRBD1 (6 bases). CDR1 and CDR2 from the germline V gene are SEHNR and FQNEAQ (reference sequence). Trimming stripped 3 bases from V and 0 bases from J, with 14 bases between. This CDR3 has 17 residues. The CDR3 reads CASSLGAASTNTGELFF. The CDR3 DNA sequence: TGTGCCAGCAGCTTGGGGGCCGCAAGTACGAACACCGGGGAGCTGTTTTTT.

The rearrangement uses TRBV11-2 and TRBJ2-3; no definite D call. Germline lookup yields CDR1 SGHAT and CDR2 FQNNGV. The V and J ends lost 1 base and 6 bases respectively, with 5 bases between them. The CDR3 contains 12 residues. The CDR3 reads CASSLAYDTQYF. CDR3 nucleotides: TGTGCCAGCAGCTTAGCTTATGATACGCAGTATTTT. Based on the CDR3 plus reference TRBV11-2 and TRBJ2-3, the full variable domain is EAGVAQSPRYKIIEKRQSVAFWCNPISGHATLYWYQQILGQGPKLLIQFQNNGVVDDSQLPKDRFSAERLKGVDSTLKIQPAKLEDSAVYLCASSLAYDTQYFGPGTRLTVL.

The V gene is TRBV29-1, the J gene TRBJ2-1, with 7 bases aligning to TRBD2. The J segment lost 3 bases and the V segment lost 7 bases, leaving 6 bases of the junction unmatched. The germline V gene has CDR1 SQVTM and CDR2 ANQGSEA. The length of the CDR3 is 13 residues. The CDR3 here is CSGTRTSYNEQFF. The CDR3 nucleotides read TGCAGCGGAACCAGGACTAGCTACAATGAGCAGTTCTTC.

This clone was recorded once. CDR3 DNA sequence: TGTGCCAGTAGTATAGGGCTAGCGGGGGTAGAGACCCAGTACTTC. Encoded protein: CASSIGLAGVETQYF. This rearrangement joins TRBV19 to TRBJ2-5; 10 nucleotides agree with TRBD2. Germline V gene sequence: CDR1 LNHDA, CDR2 SQIVND (reference sequence). With V trimmed by 1 base and J by 4 bases, 3 bases remained unmatched. The CDR3 sequence is 15 residues long.

The chain couples TRBV6-1 to TRBJ2-1, with 14 bases lining up with TRBD2. CDR1 and CDR2 (germline): MNHNS, SASEGT. The CDR3 consists of 15 residues. With 6 bases clipped from V and 7 bases from J, the junction kept 5 bases outside the gene matches. The CDR3 coding sequence is TGTGCCAGCAGGCTCCGACTAGCGGGAGGGAATGAGCAGTTCTTC. Its protein product is CASRLRLAGGNEQFF.